One and the same sample provided the 29 T cell receptor beta chains below, sequenced in a study of blood T cell repertoires in COVID-19. Assay used: immunoSEQ multiplex PCR; TCRdb lists only in-frame clones, some missing. The data show about 480,000 clones, with roughly nine tenths seen just once and roughly 0.9% held by the top ten. The sample was peripheral blood. Every receptor here comes from a man between 18 and 35 years old with COVID-19, enrolled during active disease.

The chain links TRBV9 to TRBJ2-7; 11 nucleotides line up with TRBD1. The germline CDR1 and CDR2 sequences are SGDLS and YYNGEE. The CDR3 has 13 residues. Unmatched junction bases numbered 3, after V lost 4 bases and J lost 6 bases. The CDR3 sequence: CASSFGTGGEQYF. CDR3 coding DNA: TGTGCCAGCAGCTTCGGGACAGGGGGCGAGCAGTACTTC.

V and J are TRBV5-1 and TRBJ2-7; TRBD1 is a possible D gene (5 bases). The CDR3 consists of 14 residues. Germline V lookup: CDR1 SGHRS, CDR2 YFSETQ. The germline V and J ends were trimmed by 0 bases and 5 bases, with 12 bases remaining between them. CDR3 in DNA: TGCGCCAGCAGCTTGGCAGGGTGGAATAACGAGCAGTACTTC. Encoded protein: CASSLAGWNNEQYF.

The CDR3 here is CASSPPRVREKLFF. Written as DNA, the CDR3 is TGTGCCAGCAGCCCTCCCAGGGTGCGAGAAAAACTGTTTTTT. The chain combines TRBV4-2 with TRBJ1-4, with a tentative D call TRBD1 (5 bases). Germline V lookup: CDR1 LGHNA, CDR2 YNFKEQ. The CDR3 length is 14 residues. V lost 4 bases and J lost 8, with 14 bases in between.

The chain uses TRBV7-9 and TRBJ2-5; a possible D gene is TRBD1 (5 bases). Trimming took 2 bases from V and 1 from J, leaving 11 bases between them. The CDR3 totals 15 residues. The germline CDR1 and CDR2 sequences are SEHNR and FQNEAQ (reference sequence). CDR3 region: CASSLSRGAQETQYF. In nucleotides, the CDR3 is TGTGCCAGCAGCTTATCAAGGGGTGCCCAAGAGACCCAGTACTTC.

CDR3 amino acids: CASSVGSGSPLHF. CDR3 sequence (DNA): TGTGCCAGCAGCGTAGGGAGTGGGTCACCCCTCCACTTT. The chain carries TRBV9 and TRBJ1-6; D not certain. Trimming removed 0 bases at V and 10 bases at J, with 8 bases between. This CDR3 region has 13 residues. The V gene's germline CDR1 is SGDLS and CDR2 YYNGEE. The full variable domain, rest sourced from reference TRBV9 and TRBJ1-6, is DSGVTQTPKHLITATGQRVTLRCSPRSGDLSVYWYQQSLDQGLQFLIQYYNGEERAKGNILERFSAQQFPDLHSELNLSSLELGDSALYFCASSVGSGSPLHFGNGTRLTVT.

CDR3 amino acids: CASRFWRAASYNEQFF. For the CDR3, the DNA is TGCGCCAGCAGGTTCTGGCGGGCGGCCTCCTACAATGAGCAGTTCTTC. V gene TRBV10-1 combines with J gene TRBJ2-1; D may be TRBD2 (5 bases). Germline lookup yields CDR1 WNHNN and CDR2 SYGVQD (reference sequence). This CDR3 comprises 16 residues. Trimming stripped 6 bases from V and 0 bases from J, with 15 bases between.

The V call is TRBV7-3, the J call TRBJ2-3, with TRBD1 matching over 9 bases. The V segment lost 5 bases and the J segment 4 bases; nucleotides outside the gene matches: 10. Germline V lookup: CDR1 SGHTA, CDR2 FQGTGA. The CDR3 loop spans 16 amino acids. The CDR3 reads CASSPTGTGTSDTQYF. DNA for the CDR3: TGTGCCAGCAGCCCAACCGGGACAGGGACTTCAGATACGCAGTATTTT.

The V gene is TRBV10-3, the J gene TRBJ1-2, with a possible D match to TRBD1 (5 bases). Germline V gene lookup returns CDR1 ENHRY and CDR2 SYGVKD. CDR3 size: 13 residues. The V gene lost 4 bases and the J gene lost 11 bases, with 17 bases spanning the gap. The CDR3 reads CAISAHPSGVYTF. CDR3 nucleotide sequence: TGTGCCATCAGTGCCCACCCGTCGGGGGTTTACACCTTC.

The J gene is TRBJ1-1, the V gene TRBV27; 8 positions match TRBD1. CDR1 and CDR2 from the germline V gene are MNHEY and SMNVEV (reference sequence). The CDR3 consists of 15 residues. V gave up 4 bases and J gave up 6 bases; unmatched junction bases: 10. The DNA of the CDR3 is TGTGCCAGCAGTTCCACAGGGACAGGTAGCGCTGAAGCTTTCTTT. Translation: CASSSTGTGSAEAFF.

The chain combines TRBV5-6 with TRBJ2-7, with TRBD1 matching over 10 bases. The germline CDR1 and CDR2 sequences are SGHDT and YYEEEE. CDR3 length equals 12 residues. The DNA of the CDR3 is TGTGCTTCGGGACAGGGGATGGACGAGCAGTACTTC. It codes for CASGQGMDEQYF.

V and J are TRBV7-9 and TRBJ1-3; 7 nucleotides match TRBD1. The CDR3 consists of 15 residues. With 5 bases clipped from V and 3 bases from J, the junction kept 7 bases outside the gene matches. Germline V gene lookup returns CDR1 SEHNR and CDR2 FQNEAQ (reference sequence). CDR3 bases: TGTGCCAGCAGCGCCACAGGGGTTGGTGGAAACACCATATATTTT. Protein sequence: CASSATGVGGNTIYF.

CDR3 sequence (DNA): TGTGCCAGCAGGGACAGGGGGCTCAGCTCCTACGAGCAGTACTTC. Residues: CASRDRGLSSYEQYF. The rearrangement uses TRBV11-1 and TRBJ2-7; 11 bases align to TRBD1. The CDR3 runs 15 residues. CDR1 SGHAT and CDR2 FQDESV come from the germline V gene (reference sequence). Trimming took 6 bases from V and 0 from J; bases not matched to a gene: 4.

The chain combines TRBV2 with TRBJ1-6; possibly TRBD1 for D (5 bases). Germline CDR1 and CDR2: SNHLY and FYNNEI. The CDR3 has 13 amino acids. The ends were cut back, 8 bases at V and 8 bases at J, with 13 bases in the middle. The CDR3 protein is CASGGEGHSPLHF. CDR3 in DNA: TGTGCCAGCGGGGGGGAAGGTCATTCACCCCTCCACTTT.

This clone came up a few times. V gene TRBV19 combines with J gene TRBJ1-1, with D unclear. The CDR3 totals 14 residues. Germline CDR1 is LNHDA and CDR2 is SQIVND (reference sequence). V was cut by 6 bases and J by 1 base, with 12 bases left in between. The CDR3 region has the DNA TGTGCCAGTAGGGCCTCCTCATGGAACACTGAAGCTTTCTTT. Its protein product is CASRASSWNTEAFF.

The V and J genes are TRBV10-1 and TRBJ2-1, with D possibly TRBD2 on 5 matching bases. Trimming stripped 4 bases from V and 8 bases from J, with 12 bases between. This CDR3 contains 13 residues. Germline lookup yields CDR1 WNHNN and CDR2 SYGVQD (reference sequence). CDR3 sequence (DNA): TGCGCCAGCAGTGTTGAACCGGGGTATGAGCAGTTCTTC. It encodes CASSVEPGYEQFF.

The chain employs TRBV19 and TRBJ1-1, with a weak D call TRBD1 (5 bases). The V gene's germline CDR1 is LNHDA and CDR2 SQIVND (reference sequence). The CDR3 runs 14 residues. The germline V and J ends were trimmed by 5 bases and 1 base, with 11 bases remaining between them. The CDR3 DNA follows: TGTGCCAGTAGTCCTGGGGGGGGGAACACTGAAGCTTTCTTT. The encoded protein is CASSPGGGNTEAFF. The whole variable domain, remainder taken from reference TRBV19 and TRBJ1-1, is DGGITQSPKYLFRKEGQNVTLSCEQNLNHDAMYWYRQDPGQGLRLIYYSQIVNDFQKGDIAEGYSVSREKKESFPLTVTSAQKNPTAFYLCASSPGGGNTEAFFGQGTRLTVV.

The V and J genes are TRBV7-6 and TRBJ2-7; no firm D call. The V gene's germline CDR1 is SGHVS and CDR2 FNYEAQ. CDR3 length equals 14 residues. With 0 bases removed from V and 1 base from J, the gap between germline ends came to 7 bases. As DNA, the CDR3 is TGTGCCAGCAGCTTAGCGCAGGAATCCTACGAGCAGTACTTC. Protein product: CASSLAQESYEQYF.

This clone appeared a single time. This chain connects TRBV24-1 to TRBJ2-3; 10 bases map to TRBD1. There are 16 residues in the CDR3. The V gene end was trimmed by 4 bases and the J gene end by 4 bases; junction bases not matched to a gene: 7. CDR1 is KGHDR and CDR2 is SFDVKD in the germline V gene. Here the CDR3 reads CATSDPSGQGADTQYF. DNA of the CDR3: TGTGCCACCAGTGACCCGTCAGGACAGGGGGCAGATACGCAGTATTTT.

The chain couples TRBV28 to TRBJ1-4, with 7 bases matching TRBD1. CDR1 MDHEN and CDR2 SYDVKM come from the germline V gene. This CDR3 region has 14 residues. V shed 6 bases, J shed 4 bases, and the junction held 5 bases outside the gene matches. In nucleotides, the CDR3 is TGTGCCAGCAGCTCGACAGGGCTTAATGAAAAACTGTTTTTT. This gives the protein CASSSTGLNEKLFF.

There are a few counts of this clone. The V gene is TRBV29-1, the J gene TRBJ1-1, with D perhaps TRBD1 (5 bases). Germline CDR1 is SQVTM and CDR2 is ANQGSEA. The CDR3 is made up of 12 amino acids. The germline V and J ends were trimmed by 7 bases and 3 bases, with 12 bases remaining between them. The CDR3 DNA reads as TGCAGCGGGGGCCAATCGGACACTGAAGCTTTCTTT. It encodes CSGGQSDTEAFF. Full variable domain (remainder filled in from reference TRBV29-1 and TRBJ1-1): SAVISQKPSRDICQRGTSLTIQCQVDSQVTMMFWYRQQPGQSLTLIATANQGSEATYESGFVIDKFPISRPNLTFSTLTVSNMSPEDSSIYLCSGGQSDTEAFFGQGTRLTVV.

The J gene is TRBJ1-1, the V gene TRBV5-1; D might be TRBD1 (5 bases). Germline CDR1 reads SGHRS; CDR2 reads YFSETQ. The CDR3 runs to 14 residues. Deletions cut 2 bases from V and 2 bases from J, with 10 bases between. The CDR3 here is CASSFTGSNTEAFF. CDR3 sequence (DNA): TGCGCCAGCAGCTTCACAGGTAGCAACACTGAAGCTTTCTTT. Complete variable domain (other parts from reference TRBV5-1 and TRBJ1-1): KAGVTQTPRYLIKTRGQQVTLSCSPISGHRSVSWYQQTPGQGLQFLFEYFSETQRNKGNFPGRFSGRQFSNSRSEMNVSTLELGDSALYLCASSFTGSNTEAFFGQGTRLTVV.

V and J are TRBV7-9 and TRBJ2-2; D may be TRBD2 (5 bases). The length of the CDR3 is 15 residues. Between the trimmed V and J ends, which lost 1 base and 5 bases, there was a span of 11 bases. The germline CDR1 and CDR2 sequences are SEHNR and FQNEAQ (reference sequence). The CDR3 is CASSLGGPPTGELFF. The CDR3 region has the DNA TGTGCCAGCAGCTTAGGCGGGCCTCCGACCGGGGAGCTGTTTTTT.

This chain connects TRBV18 to TRBJ1-3, with D possibly being TRBD1 (6 bases). In germline, CDR1 is KGHSH, CDR2 LQKENI. The V and J ends lost 1 base and 5 bases respectively, with 9 bases between them. CDR3 length: 14 amino acids. The CDR3 DNA reads as TGTGCCAGCTCACCACTAGGACAGAGAAACACCATATATTTT. It specifies CASSPLGQRNTIYF. Complete variable domain (other parts from reference TRBV18 and TRBJ1-3): NAGVMQNPRHLVRRRGQEARLRCSPMKGHSHVYWYRQLPEEGLKFMVYLQKENIIDESGMPKERFSAEFPKEGPSILRIQQVVRGDSAAYFCASSPLGQRNTIYFGEGSWLTVV.

The chain uses TRBV5-1 and TRBJ1-2; the D is unclear. Trimming left V 0 bases short and J 8 bases short, with 8 bases between. Germline CDR1 SGHRS, CDR2 YFSETQ. The CDR3 has 12 residues. The CDR3 nucleotides read TGCGCCAGCAGCTTGGGGCGGTCGGGCTACACCTTC. Translation: CASSLGRSGYTF. Combining the CDR3 with reference TRBV5-1 and TRBJ1-2 gives the whole variable domain KAGVTQTPRYLIKTRGQQVTLSCSPISGHRSVSWYQQTPGQGLQFLFEYFSETQRNKGNFPGRFSGRQFSNSRSEMNVSTLELGDSALYLCASSLGRSGYTFGSGTRLTVV.

The rearrangement uses TRBV29-1 and TRBJ2-5, with 11 bases lining up with TRBD2. The CDR3 consists of 12 residues. The germline gives CDR1 SQVTM, CDR2 ANQGSEA. The CDR3, as DNA: TGCGGGATAGCGGGGGGGCCGGAGACCCAGTACTTC. This encodes CGIAGGPETQYF.

J is TRBJ2-3 and V is TRBV9, with a possible D match to TRBD2 (5 bases). V gave up 0 bases and J gave up 10 bases, with 9 bases separating them. The length of the CDR3 is 12 residues. From germline, CDR1 is SGDLS and CDR2 YYNGEE. The CDR3 sequence: CASSVVEGAQYF. The CDR3 nucleotides are TGTGCCAGCAGCGTAGTAGAGGGAGCGCAGTATTTT.

Here the CDR3 DNA reads TGTGCCAGCAGTCTCCTAGCTGCGGAGACCCAGTACTTC. Translating gives CASSLLAAETQYF. The chain combines TRBV27 with TRBJ2-5; D may be TRBD2 (5 bases). The CDR3 length is 13 residues. Germline values: CDR1 MNHEY, CDR2 SMNVEV (reference sequence). V lost 5 bases and J 5 bases, leaving 12 bases between the germline ends.

The DNA of the CDR3 is TGTGCCAGCAGCTTGGGGGCTAAAGACAGCTATGGCTACACCTTC. Encoded protein: CASSLGAKDSYGYTF. The rearrangement uses TRBV5-4 and TRBJ1-2, with D possibly being TRBD1 (5 bases). Germline V gene data show CDR1 as SGHNT and CDR2 as YYREEE (reference sequence). V lost 0 bases to trimming and J lost 4 bases, with 13 bases between them. CDR3 size: 15 residues.

This clone was counted only a few times. V and J are TRBV9 and TRBJ2-1; a weak D match, TRBD2 (5 bases). This CDR3 is 14 amino acids long. Looked up from germline, CDR1 is SGDLS and CDR2 is YYNGEE. Trimming took off 2 bases at V and 5 bases at J, with 11 bases between the two ends. CDR3 DNA sequence: TGTGCCAGCAGCGTGGTTAGCGTAAACAATGAGCAGTTCTTC. Its translation is CASSVVSVNNEQFF.